This note documents a single T cell receptor (beta chain) sequence. With 6 bases clipped from V and 7 bases from J, the junction kept 2 bases outside the gene matches. There are 13 residues in the CDR3. How the authors handled the data: Cell counts per sample came from amplifying reference gene primers. Clones were read by immunoSEQ multiplex PCR, and TCRdb kept only the in-frame ones, dropping some. That table furnishes V, J and clone size, whereas the DNA furnished D and trimming. The sample holds roughly 290,000 clones, roughly 91% seen once. These data belong to a study of blood T cell repertoires in COVID-19. The wider study: The origin of the acute and convalescent COVID-19 samples was the United States, Italy and Spain. PBMCs, B-cell-depleted T cells, or T cells provided the cDNA or gDNA that made up the material.

This clonotype was sampled from a young man with acute or convalescent COVID-19. This sequence joins TRBV12-3 or TRBV12-4 and TRBJ1-6; 8 bases line up with TRBD1. The specimen was peripheral blood. The CDR3 bases are TGTGCCAGCAGCGGGACAGGAAATTCACCCCTCCACTTT. This codes for CASSGTGNSPLHF.